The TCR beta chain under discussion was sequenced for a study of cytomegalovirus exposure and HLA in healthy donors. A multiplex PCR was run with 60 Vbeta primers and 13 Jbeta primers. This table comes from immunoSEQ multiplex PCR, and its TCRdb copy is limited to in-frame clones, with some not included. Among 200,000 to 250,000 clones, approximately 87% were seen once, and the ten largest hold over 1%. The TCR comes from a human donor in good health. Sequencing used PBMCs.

CDR3 residues: CASSPLAGTGAYEQYF. The CDR3 nucleotides read TGTGCCAGCAGCCCCCTCGCCGGGACAGGGGCTTACGAGCAGTACTTC. The gene calls are TRBV7-2 and TRBJ2-7, with 10 bases identical to TRBD1. The CDR3 totals 16 residues. Germline trimming cut 5 bases from V and 4 bases from J; bases unmatched to any gene: 11. Germline V CDR1 and CDR2: SGHTA, FQGNSA.